This T cell receptor (beta chain) stems from a study of response to subunit inactivated influenza vaccine. Findings of the study overall: Authors suggested seasonal influenza vaccinations each recruit few new T cells.

In regard to this clonotype: Its specificity is not known.

TCRdb reanalysed the RT-PCR reads using MiXCR and keeps one entry per CDR3 protein. The profile shows around 750,000 distinct CDR3 sequences, about 20% of them singletons. This receptor was identified in a man aged 50-59 years who received an inactivated influenza vaccine. The sequencing used PBMCs from blood, collected around 5 days after vaccination.

In DNA form, the CDR3 reads TGTGCCAGCAGTCGGACCGACCTCTACAATGAGCAGTTCTTC. It specifies CASSRTDLYNEQFF. The chain joins TRBV6-1 to TRBJ2-1; D not resolved. CDR1 is MNHNS, CDR2 SASEGT, per germline. The CDR3 is 14 residues long. Between the trimmed V and J ends, which lost 5 bases and 3 bases, there was a span of 11 bases.